The present T cell receptor (beta chain) was sequenced within a study of cytomegalovirus exposure and HLA in healthy donors. Study-level points and caveats: Associated with cytomegalovirus, according to the listing, were 164 TCR beta chains.

The PCR contained 60 Vbeta and 13 Jbeta primers. Generated by immunoSEQ multiplex PCR, the TCRdb table keeps only in-frame clones and is missing some. The table shows 150,000 or so clones, with roughly 80% occurring only once. The CDR3 has 16 amino acids. Deletions cut 6 bases from V and 8 bases from J, with 23 bases between. Germline CDR1 is MGHDK and CDR2 is SYGVNS. About this clone itself: What it binds is not known.

The TCR originated in a male donor in good health and CMV-seropositive. The sample was PBMCs. This chain joins TRBV25-1 and TRBJ2-1; tentative D call: TRBD2 (6 bases). Here the CDR3 reads CASRGTHFGGWDEQFF. CDR3 coding DNA: TGTGCCAGCAGGGGAACCCATTTCGGGGGATGGGATGAGCAGTTCTTC.